The entry that follows covers one T cell receptor beta chain sequence. Antigen specificity is unknown. These data are taken from a study of blood T cells in healthy people across ages. Turning to the study itself: Template-switching capture recovered about one barcoded beta molecule per two T cells.

A second PCR, run for about 6 to 12 cycles, used a sample-barcoded 5' primer plus a J-beta primer mix. Each CDR3 protein is one row after TCRdb ran MiXCR on the 5' RACE reads. Counted here are around 780,000 distinct CDR3 sequences, roughly 24% occurring once; the ten biggest clones make up 3%. Whole-study findings and limits: In the absence of known donor CMV status, changes in expanded clonotypes were possibly confounded.

The CDR3 covers 13 residues. From germline, CDR1 is DFQATT and CDR2 SNEGSKA (reference sequence). The V end lost 3 bases, the J end lost 1 base, and 9 bases lay between the germline ends. The same sample was also used in a study of T cells of mothers and their children. That paper states: Donation was provided by three healthy Caucasian mothers along with their six children.

Source material: blood. The TCR sequence derives from a boy younger than 18 in good health. The chain employs TRBV20-1 and TRBJ2-5; D gene unclear. This chain's CDR3 is CSASAQLQETQYF. The CDR3 coding sequence is TGCAGTGCTAGTGCCCAACTCCAAGAGACCCAGTACTTC.